This TCR beta chain was captured by sequencing in a study of cytomegalovirus exposure and HLA in healthy donors. V shed 5 bases and J shed 13 bases, with 33 bases lying between them. The CDR3 sequence is 19 residues long. In germline, CDR1 is SGHAT, CDR2 FQNNGV. Regarding the study as a whole: Researchers catalogued approximately 160 TCR beta chains as cytomegalovirus-associated. Within the 120 validation repertoires, first-cohort TCR clusters tended to co-occur, according to a later analysis. Most TCR sequences proved rare, with some public TCRs found in many donors.

Remarks on this clone: Its cognate antigen is unknown.

Repertoires were generated with immunoSEQ multiplex PCR, while TCRdb's copy carries only in-frame clones and drops some. The data show about 150,000 clones, around 90% seen once. The source of this sequence is a man aged 18-30 years in good health and CMV-seronegative. The chain uses TRBV11-2 and TRBJ1-6, with D maybe TRBD1 (6 bases). Input material: PBMCs. CDR3 sequence (DNA): TGTGCCAGCAGCCCAAACGTTGGGACAAGACTCTTTCTCGGTCTCCCCCTCCACTTT. This sequence encodes CASSPNVGTRLFLGLPLHF.